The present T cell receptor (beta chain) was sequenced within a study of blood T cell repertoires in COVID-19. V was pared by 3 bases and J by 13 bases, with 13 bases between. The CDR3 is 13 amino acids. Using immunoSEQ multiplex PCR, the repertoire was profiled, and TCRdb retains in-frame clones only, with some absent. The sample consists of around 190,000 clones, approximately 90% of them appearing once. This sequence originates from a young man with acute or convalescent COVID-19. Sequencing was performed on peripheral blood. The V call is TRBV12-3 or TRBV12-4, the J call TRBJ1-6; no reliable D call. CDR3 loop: CASSFMIASPLHF. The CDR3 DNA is TGTGCCAGCAGTTTTATGATCGCGTCCCCCCTCCACTTT.